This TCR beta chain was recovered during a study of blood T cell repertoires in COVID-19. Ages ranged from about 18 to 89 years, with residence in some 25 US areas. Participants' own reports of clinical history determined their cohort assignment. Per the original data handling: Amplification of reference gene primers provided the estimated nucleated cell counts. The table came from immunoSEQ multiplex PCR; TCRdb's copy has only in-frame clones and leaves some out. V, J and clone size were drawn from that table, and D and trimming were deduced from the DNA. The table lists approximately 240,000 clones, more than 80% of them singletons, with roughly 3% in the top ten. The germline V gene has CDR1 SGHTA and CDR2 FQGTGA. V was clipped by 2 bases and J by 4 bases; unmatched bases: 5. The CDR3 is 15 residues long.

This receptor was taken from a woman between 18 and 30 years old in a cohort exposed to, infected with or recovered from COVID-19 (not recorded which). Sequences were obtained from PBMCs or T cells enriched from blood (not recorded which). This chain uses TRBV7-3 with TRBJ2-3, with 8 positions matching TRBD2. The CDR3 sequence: CASSLAGGRADTQYF. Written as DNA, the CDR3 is TGTGCCAGCAGCTTAGCGGGGGGCCGGGCAGATACGCAGTATTTT.